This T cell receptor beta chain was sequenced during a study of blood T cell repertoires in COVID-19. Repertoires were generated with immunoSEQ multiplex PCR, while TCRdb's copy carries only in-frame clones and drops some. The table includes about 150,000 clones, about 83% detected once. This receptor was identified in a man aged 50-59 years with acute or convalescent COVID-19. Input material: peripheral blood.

CDR3 loop: CASSLVGGTEQFF. The DNA for the CDR3 is TGTGCCAGCAGCTTAGTGGGGGGGACTGAGCAGTTCTTC. The chain carries TRBV7-2 and TRBJ2-1, with 7 bases identical to TRBD2. Germline CDR1 is SGHTA and CDR2 is FQGNSA. There are 13 residues in the CDR3. Trimming took 1 base from V and 9 from J; bases not matched to a gene: 3.